This T cell receptor (beta chain) was sequenced during a study of cytomegalovirus exposure and HLA in healthy donors. About the research overall: Among the approximately 400 donors who were genotyped, about 80% fell in the genetic ancestry cluster that is associated with self-reported Caucasian donors. Findings and limits, study-wide: Later, an analysis showed that TCR beta chains associated with HLA were more clonally expanded than others that were equally common.

From germline, CDR1 is SGHTA and CDR2 FQGNSA. After removal of 5 bases from V and 6 bases from J, the junction contained 3 bases not matched to a gene. The CDR3 runs 13 residues. Each donor's status was that of a healthy bone marrow donor. Researchers ran the PCR with 60 Vbeta and 13 Jbeta primers. The protocol was immunoSEQ multiplex PCR, while the TCRdb copy is restricted to in-frame clones and leaves out a portion. The sample lists some 130,000 clones; 76% were seen once. With regard to this clone: Its antigen remains unknown.

The rearrangement uses TRBV7-2 and TRBJ1-5, with 8 positions matching TRBD1. The clonotype was recovered from a man between 35 and 55 years old in good health and CMV-seronegative. Sequencing input: PBMCs. CDR3 in amino acids: CASSPDRVQPQHF. The CDR3 DNA follows: TGTGCCAGCAGCCCGGACAGGGTTCAGCCCCAGCATTTT.